This T cell receptor beta chain was identified in a study of shared clonotypes between healthy human individuals. Whole-study context: Every donor yielded three CD4 naive, three CD4 memory, two CD8 naive and one CD8 memory plate.

CD8 cells classed as naive were CD45RO-negative and positively selected for CCR7, excluding terminally differentiated effector memory CD45RA+ cells. Repertoires were generated with immunoSEQ multiplex PCR, while TCRdb's copy carries only in-frame clones and drops some. The sample records 650,000 to 800,000 clones, about 90% being singletons. There are 13 residues in the CDR3. The V and J ends lost 1 base and 4 bases respectively, with 7 bases between them. Germline V gene lookup returns CDR1 MNHEY and CDR2 SMNVEV (reference sequence). This clone was detected only once. The sequence derives from a man aged 30 to 39 in good health. The chain has TRBV27 and TRBJ1-1; possibly TRBD1 for D (5 bases). The sample was naive CD8+ T cells sorted from blood. CDR3 in DNA: TGTGCCAGCAGTTTATGGGACGGCACTGAAGCTTTCTTT. Translating it yields CASSLWDGTEAFF.